Included here is one T cell receptor (beta chain) sequence, with context. Its specificity is not known. This specimen belongs to a study of blood T cells in healthy people across ages. Total RNA was extracted at no less than 6 micrograms per sample. For the second PCR, which ran for roughly 6 to 12 cycles, a sample-barcoded 5' primer and a J-beta primer mix were used. From the 5' RACE reads, TCRdb called clonotypes with MiXCR, one entry per CDR3 protein. Here the sample spans about a million distinct CDR3 sequences, around 48% being singletons. Regarding the study as a whole: Underestimates were what the diversity estimates from one million T cells were considered to be. As age increased, TCR beta diversity per million T cells fell in a roughly linear fashion.

The TCR sequence derives from a young man in good health. Source material: blood.

CDR3 in DNA: TGTGCCAGCAGACCCACAGGGTCACAAGGGGGACAAGAGACCCAGTACTTC. This codes for CASRPTGSQGGQETQYF. The rearrangement joins TRBV7-8 to TRBJ2-5; TRBD1 is a possible D gene (6 bases). The V end was cut by 6 bases, the J end by 2 bases, with 22 bases between. Per germline, CDR1 SGHVS and CDR2 FQNEAQ. CDR3 length: 17 amino acids.